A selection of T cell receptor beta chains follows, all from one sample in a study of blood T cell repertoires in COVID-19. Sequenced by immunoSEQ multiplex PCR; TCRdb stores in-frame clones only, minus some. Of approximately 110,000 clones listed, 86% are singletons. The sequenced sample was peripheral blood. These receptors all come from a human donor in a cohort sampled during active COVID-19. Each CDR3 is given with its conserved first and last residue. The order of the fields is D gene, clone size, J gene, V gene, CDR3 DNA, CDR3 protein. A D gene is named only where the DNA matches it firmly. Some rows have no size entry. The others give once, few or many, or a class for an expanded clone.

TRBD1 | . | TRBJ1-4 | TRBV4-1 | TGCGCCAGCAGCCAAGCCCCGGGACAGGTTAATGAAAAACTGTTTTTT | CASSQAPGQVNEKLFF
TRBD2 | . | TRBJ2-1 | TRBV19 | TGTGCCAGACAAAGTAACACCGGACTAGCGGGAGGGATACCCGACAATGAGCAGTTCTTC | CARQSNTGLAGGIPDNEQFF
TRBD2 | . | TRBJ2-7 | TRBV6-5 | TGTGCCGCTGGGAGGGCTCTAGAGCAGTACTTC | CAAGRALEQYF
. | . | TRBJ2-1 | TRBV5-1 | TGCGCCAGCAGCTCCTTTGCAGGGTCGTCCAATGAGCAGTTCTTC | CASSSFAGSSNEQFF
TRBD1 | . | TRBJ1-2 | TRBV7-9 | TGTGCCAGCAGCTTAAGGCCGGGACAGGGCTACACCTTC | CASSLRPGQGYTF
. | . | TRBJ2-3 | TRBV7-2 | TGTGCCAGCAGCTTAGCGCGAGGCGGACGGGGAGATACGCAGTATTTT | CASSLARGGRGDTQYF
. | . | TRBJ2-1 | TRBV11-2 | TGTGCCAGCAGCTGGAGCTTAGAGGGCCTTGGGCAGTTCTTC | CASSWSLEGLGQFF
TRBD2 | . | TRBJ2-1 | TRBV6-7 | TGTGCCAGCAGTTACTTCCCTCCTAGCGGGGCCTACAATGAGCAGTTCTTC | CASSYFPPSGAYNEQFF
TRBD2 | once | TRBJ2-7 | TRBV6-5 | TGTGCCAGCCAGAGGACTAGCGGGAGTCACGGGCAGTACTTC | CASQRTSGSHGQYF
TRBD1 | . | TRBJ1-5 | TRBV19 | TGTGCCAGTAGTCTTAGAGGGGGCGCAGGTCAGCCCCAGCATTTT | CASSLRGGAGQPQHF
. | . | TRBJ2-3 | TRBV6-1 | TGTGCCAGCAGTTCGGGCACAGATACGCAGTATTTT | CASSSGTDTQYF
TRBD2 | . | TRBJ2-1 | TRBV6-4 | TGTGCCAGCAGTGACTCGGAGCGGGAGTACAATGAGCAGTTCTTC | CASSDSEREYNEQFF
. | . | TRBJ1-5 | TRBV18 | TGTGCCAGCTCACCACAGGGCACCTCAGGAGGTCAGCCCCAGCATTTT | CASSPQGTSGGQPQHF
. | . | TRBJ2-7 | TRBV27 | TGTGCCAGCAGTTTAACCTCAGGGGTTTTCTACGAGCAGTACTTC | CASSLTSGVFYEQYF
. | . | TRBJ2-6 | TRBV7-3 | TGTGCCAGCAGCTTAACCTCACTAGCTAGCTCTGGGGCCAACGTCCTGACTTTC | CASSLTSLASSGANVLTF
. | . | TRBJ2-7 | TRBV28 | TGTGCCAGCAGAGCAGCGGATGAAGCCACCTACGAGCAGTACTTC | CASRAADEATYEQYF
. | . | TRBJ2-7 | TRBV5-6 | TGTGCCAGCAGCTTGGATGTAGGGGAGGTTTTCTACGAGCAGTACTTC | CASSLDVGEVFYEQYF
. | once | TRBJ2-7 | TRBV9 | TGTGCCAGCAGCGTAGGTCCAGGGTCCTACGAGCAGTACTTC | CASSVGPGSYEQYF
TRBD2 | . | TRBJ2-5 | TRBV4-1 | TGCGCCAGCAGCCAAGATAAGGGGACTAGGGGGGAGACCCAGTACTTC | CASSQDKGTRGETQYF
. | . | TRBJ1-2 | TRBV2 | TGTGCCAGCAGTCCGCGGGGGGGCTACACCTTC | CASSPRGGYTF
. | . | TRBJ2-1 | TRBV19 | TGTGCCACATCCAGGACTGACTACAATGAGCAGTTCTTC | CATSRTDYNEQFF
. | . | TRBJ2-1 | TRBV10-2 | TGCGCCAGCAGTGACCCTCCGACTGTAGGCCGTCCAGGGGAGCAGTTCTTC | CASSDPPTVGRPGEQFF
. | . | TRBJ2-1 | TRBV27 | TGTGCCAGCAGTTTAAGGCAGGGTTTCACGAGGACGTACAATGAGCAGTTCTTC | CASSLRQGFTRTYNEQFF
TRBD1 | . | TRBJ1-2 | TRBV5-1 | TGCGCCAGCAGCTACGGGACAGCCTATGGCTACACCTTC | CASSYGTAYGYTF
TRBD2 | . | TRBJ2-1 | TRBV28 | TGTGCCAGCAGTTTAGGAGCGGGAGGAATAAATGAGCAGTTCTTC | CASSLGAGGINEQFF